This T cell receptor (beta chain) stems from a study of blood T cell repertoires in COVID-19. For the study at large: Specimens from acute and convalescent COVID-19 originated in the United States, Italy and Spain.

The germline gives CDR1 WSHSY, CDR2 SAAADI. This CDR3 is 14 amino acids long. V was trimmed by 6 bases and J by 1 base, leaving 10 bases between them. Sequencing used immunoSEQ multiplex PCR; TCRdb keeps in-frame clones, though not all of them. The table has 30,000 to 35,000 clones, 75% to 90% seen once. This sequence was found in a man at least 80 years old with active COVID-19. The chain couples TRBV10-2 to TRBJ2-1, with a weak D call TRBD2 (5 bases). Sequencing was performed on peripheral blood. CDR3 protein: CASSTSLSYNEQFF. As DNA, the CDR3 is TGCGCCAGCAGCACTAGTCTGTCCTACAATGAGCAGTTCTTC.